What follows are 32 T cell receptor beta chains derived from one specimen sequenced in a study of OX40 agonist ivuxolimab in advanced cancers. The data were produced by immunoSEQ multiplex PCR, yet TCRdb's version contains in-frame clones alone and is incomplete. Seen here are 50,000 or so clones, approximately 90% observed once, and the top ten hold around a third. Sequenced here: CD4+ or CD8+ T cells sorted from blood, sampled in a trial of the OX40 agonist ivuxolimab. Receptors were obtained from an adult with an advanced solid tumor such as melanoma, head and neck, liver or kidney cancer.

This chain uses TRBV7-9 with TRBJ1-1; tentatively, D is TRBD1 (5 bases). CDR1 is SEHNR and CDR2 is FQNEAQ in the germline V gene (reference sequence). V lost 3 bases to trimming and J lost 4 bases, with 9 bases between them. This CDR3 is built from 13 residues. CDR3 DNA sequence: TGTGCCAGCAGCTTTGGGGGGGGCACTGAAGCTTTCTTT. Translation gives CASSFGGGTEAFF.

The chain couples TRBV7-8 to TRBJ2-2; 11 nucleotides align to TRBD1. CDR1 is SGHVS and CDR2 is FQNEAQ in the germline V gene. Trimming at V came to 5 bases and at J to 6 bases, leaving 17 bases not matched to a gene. The CDR3 runs 19 residues. The CDR3 is CASSPRWTGGEVTAGELFF. The CDR3 DNA sequence: TGTGCCAGCAGCCCGCGATGGACAGGGGGCGAGGTGACAGCCGGGGAGCTGTTTTTT.

The V call is TRBV11-3, the J call TRBJ2-1; 13 bases match TRBD2. Germline V gene data show CDR1 as SGHNT and CDR2 as YENEEA. V shed 5 bases and J 9 bases; nucleotides not matched to a gene: 7. This CDR3 has 15 amino acids. This CDR3 reads CASSPRTSGSGEQFF. The DNA for the CDR3 is TGTGCCAGCAGCCCAAGGACTAGCGGGAGCGGTGAGCAGTTCTTC.

The chain couples TRBV19 to TRBJ2-3; 9 bases align to TRBD2. CDR1 LNHDA and CDR2 SQIVND come from the germline V gene (reference sequence). V dropped 3 bases and J dropped 1; count of bases not matched to a gene: 2. This CDR3 region has 15 residues. In DNA, the CDR3 is TGTGCCAGTAGTATCATAGCGGGGGGCACAGATACGCAGTATTTT. Its protein is CASSIIAGGTDTQYF.

The rearrangement links TRBV28 to TRBJ1-1; tentatively, D is TRBD1 (5 bases). V lost 3 bases and J 1 base, leaving 12 bases between the germline ends. CDR3 length: 15 amino acids. Germline values: CDR1 MDHEN, CDR2 SYDVKM. The CDR3, as DNA: TGTGCCAGCAGTTTTAGGGGAGTTAGGAACACTGAAGCTTTCTTT. This gives the protein CASSFRGVRNTEAFF.

This chain uses TRBV11-2 with TRBJ2-2, with D uncertain. V dropped 5 bases and J dropped 7 bases, with 17 bases sitting between them. The germline V gene has CDR1 SGHAT and CDR2 FQNNGV. This CDR3 comprises 15 residues. The CDR3 region is CASSASLDLNGELFF. CDR3 bases: TGTGCCAGCAGCGCAAGTTTGGATCTAAACGGGGAGCTGTTTTTT.

The V call is TRBV19, the J call TRBJ1-1; 9 bases fit TRBD1. The ends lost 1 base at V and 11 bases at J; junction bases unmatched: 5. The CDR3 length is 13 residues. Germline-derived CDR1 and CDR2 are LNHDA and SQIVND (reference sequence). The CDR3 DNA reads TGTGCCAGTAGTATAGGGCCGGGACAGGGCGCTTTCTTT. Amino acid sequence: CASSIGPGQGAFF.

This chain connects TRBV28 to TRBJ2-3, with TRBD2 identical over 11 bases. The CDR3 is made up of 15 amino acids. After removal of 0 bases from V and 5 bases from J, the junction contained 1 base not matched to a gene. CDR1 and CDR2 (germline): MDHEN, SYDVKM. The CDR3 is CASSLWGTSGDTQYF. CDR3 nucleotides: TGTGCCAGCAGTTTATGGGGGACTAGCGGAGATACGCAGTATTTT.

The genes are TRBV2 and TRBJ2-7, with 9 bases aligning to TRBD1. The CDR3 is 14 residues long. V gave up 6 bases and J gave up 2 bases; unmatched junction bases: 5. Germline V gene sequence: CDR1 SNHLY, CDR2 FYNNEI. CDR3 DNA sequence: TGTGCCAGCAGGGACAGGGGCCGGGCCTACGAGCAGTACTTC. Translation: CASRDRGRAYEQYF.

The chain carries TRBV6-5 and TRBJ1-1; D is unclear. The germline CDR1 and CDR2 sequences are MNHEY and SVGAGI. The CDR3 has 13 residues. The V end was cut by 0 bases, the J end by 8 bases, with 10 bases between. Written as DNA, the CDR3 is TGTGCCAGCAGTTACTCGATTTCAGCCGAAGCTTTCTTT. Protein product: CASSYSISAEAFF.

The J gene is TRBJ1-5, the V gene TRBV19; possible D gene TRBD1, 5 bases. V was clipped by 7 bases and J by 3 bases, with 16 bases between them. CDR1 LNHDA and CDR2 SQIVND come from the germline V gene (reference sequence). This CDR3 contains 15 residues. The CDR3 DNA is TGTGCCAGTACCCCGGGGCAGGGTTACAATCAGCCCCAGCATTTT. Amino acids: CASTPGQGYNQPQHF.

This rearrangement joins TRBV6-1 to TRBJ2-1; TRBD2 matches at 7 bases. The V and J ends lost 4 bases and 4 bases, in that order; junction bases with no gene match: 4. The germline CDR1 and CDR2 sequences are MNHNS and SASEGT. This CDR3 region has 14 residues. The CDR3 loop reads CASSVAGAYNEQFF. Written as DNA, the CDR3 is TGTGCCAGCAGTGTGGCGGGAGCTTACAATGAGCAGTTCTTC.

The gene calls are TRBV6-5 and TRBJ2-7; 10 positions match TRBD2. The J segment lost 3 bases and the V segment lost 5 bases, leaving 7 bases of the junction unmatched. Germline V gene lookup returns CDR1 MNHEY and CDR2 SVGAGI. The length of the CDR3 is 15 residues. CDR3 sequence reads: CASSVTSGAYYEQYF. The CDR3 region has the DNA TGTGCCAGCAGTGTAACTAGCGGGGCCTACTACGAGCAGTACTTC.

The chain is built from TRBV19 and TRBJ2-7; D is possibly TRBD2 (6 bases). Germline CDR1 reads LNHDA; CDR2 reads SQIVND (reference sequence). CDR3 size: 14 residues. V was cut by 1 base and J by 6 bases, with 13 bases left in between. The chain's CDR3 is CASSIGQGGFEQYF. DNA for the CDR3: TGTGCCAGTAGTATAGGGCAGGGAGGTTTCGAGCAGTACTTC.

The chain has TRBV7-9 and TRBJ2-7; possible D gene TRBD1, 6 bases. V was trimmed by 5 bases and J by 4 bases, leaving 12 bases between them. CDR1 SEHNR and CDR2 FQNEAQ come from the germline V gene (reference sequence). The CDR3 is 13 residues long. The CDR3: CASSLRQDYEQYF. The CDR3 bases are TGTGCCAGCAGCCTCCGACAGGATTACGAGCAGTACTTC.

This chain connects TRBV7-9 to TRBJ2-1; 9 nucleotides agree with TRBD1. V dropped 3 bases and J dropped 2; count of bases not matched to a gene: 5. Germline V gene lookup returns CDR1 SEHNR and CDR2 FQNEAQ (reference sequence). The CDR3 loop spans 16 amino acids. CDR3 region: CASSFRDREPYNEQFF. The CDR3 DNA follows: TGTGCCAGCAGCTTCCGGGACAGGGAACCCTACAATGAGCAGTTCTTC.

This sequence joins TRBV19 and TRBJ2-3; 9 bases are shared with TRBD2. V lost 8 bases to trimming and J lost 6 bases; unmatched junction nucleotides: 9. This CDR3 is built from 14 residues. Germline V gives CDR1 LNHDA, CDR2 SQIVND (reference sequence). As DNA, the CDR3 is TGTGCCAGTTCACCCCAGGCGGGGGGGGATACGCAGTATTTT. Amino acid sequence: CASSPQAGGDTQYF.

The rearrangement links TRBV6-5 to TRBJ1-1; the D is unclear. CDR1 is MNHEY, CDR2 SVGAGI, per germline. V lost 7 bases and J 8 bases, leaving 11 bases between the germline ends. The CDR3 spans 11 residues. The CDR3 sequence is CASNPGAEAFF. In DNA form, the CDR3 reads TGTGCCAGCAATCCGGGAGCGGAAGCTTTCTTT.

The J gene is TRBJ2-7, the V gene TRBV15, with a tentative D call TRBD2 (5 bases). Germline values: CDR1 LNHNV, CDR2 YYDKDF (reference sequence). The CDR3 consists of 13 residues. V dropped 2 bases and J dropped 4 bases, with 9 bases sitting between them. The CDR3 region has the DNA TGTGCCACCAGCAGACAAACTAGGTACGAGCAGTACTTC. This gives the protein CATSRQTRYEQYF.

This chain links TRBV5-5 with TRBJ2-5, with 9 bases that match TRBD1. Per germline, CDR1 SGHKS and CDR2 YYEKEE (reference sequence). The CDR3 is 15 amino acids. Trimming removed 3 bases from V and 2 bases from J; junction bases left unmatched: 5. The CDR3 loop is CASSYHRGQQETQYF. CDR3 sequence (DNA): TGTGCCAGCAGCTACCACAGGGGGCAACAAGAGACCCAGTACTTC.

This chain links TRBV11-2 with TRBJ2-7; tentative D call: TRBD2 (5 bases). Trimming left V 5 bases short and J 6 bases short, with 14 bases between. Germline V CDR1 and CDR2: SGHAT, FQNNGV. This CDR3 comprises 13 residues. CDR3 sequence: CASSLLEASEQYF. In DNA, the CDR3 is TGTGCCAGCAGCCTCTTGGAGGCCTCCGAGCAGTACTTC.

The chain has TRBV2 and TRBJ2-5, with TRBD1 matching over 9 bases. J was trimmed by 0 bases and V by 9 bases; bases with no gene match: 8. Germline assignment: CDR1 SNHLY and CDR2 FYNNEI. This CDR3 has 15 residues. DNA for the CDR3: TGTGCCAGGGACAGGGGAGAGGGGGACCAAGAGACCCAGTACTTC. Residues: CARDRGEGDQETQYF.

The chain has TRBV5-4 and TRBJ2-4; D uncertain. Per germline, CDR1 SGHNT and CDR2 YYREEE (reference sequence). Trimming pared 0 bases from V and 5 bases from J, leaving 6 bases between. The CDR3 contains 13 residues. The CDR3 sequence is CASSLGGENIQYF. The CDR3 region has the DNA TGTGCCAGCAGCTTGGGTGGGGAAAACATTCAGTACTTC.

This chain links TRBV2 with TRBJ1-1, with 9 bases fitting TRBD1. The germline V gene encodes CDR1 SNHLY and CDR2 FYNNEI. Unmatched junction bases numbered 3, after V lost 4 bases and J lost 0 bases. This CDR3 contains 15 residues. For the CDR3, the DNA is TGTGCCAGCAGTGGGACAGGGGCCCTGAACACTGAAGCTTTCTTT. It specifies CASSGTGALNTEAFF.

The chain carries TRBV4-1 and TRBJ2-5, with a possible D match to TRBD1 (6 bases). The V end was cut by 5 bases, the J end by 4 bases, with 14 bases between. Germline V gene data show CDR1 as MGHRA and CDR2 as YSYEKL. The CDR3 has 14 residues. The CDR3, as DNA: TGCGCCAGCAGCGCGAGAAGGGGGTCAGAGACCCAGTACTTC. Protein: CASSARRGSETQYF.

V usage is TRBV7-6 and J usage is TRBJ2-5; 7 bases match TRBD2. The J call may be mistaken, given a closer DNA end match to TRBJ2-7. Germline V gene sequence: CDR1 SGHVS, CDR2 FNYEAQ. The CDR3 totals 14 residues. The CDR3 coding sequence is TGTGCCAGCAGCCCCTCGGCGGGGGACTACGAGCAGTACTTC. This codes for CASSPSAGDYEQYF.

The chain has TRBV4-1 and TRBJ1-6, with TRBD1 matching over 7 bases. Germline CDR1 MGHRA, CDR2 YSYEKL. This CDR3 is built from 15 residues. Trimming at V came to 4 bases and at J to 7 bases, leaving 7 bases not matched to a gene. CDR3 in amino acids: CASSLGGGGNSPLHF. The CDR3 DNA sequence: TGCGCCAGCAGCCTAGGGGGCGGCGGAAATTCACCCCTCCACTTT.

The rearrangement links TRBV6-5 to TRBJ2-7; D remains unclear. Germline CDR1 and CDR2: MNHEY and SVGAGI. The CDR3 extends over 12 amino acids. Between the trimmed V and J ends, which lost 5 bases and 2 bases, there was a span of 7 bases. The CDR3 sequence is CASSGPAYEQYF. CDR3 DNA: TGTGCCAGCAGTGGTCCGGCCTACGAGCAGTACTTC.

The chain couples TRBV9 to TRBJ2-2; no firm D call. The germline V and J ends were trimmed by 2 bases and 1 base, with 6 bases remaining between them. This CDR3 comprises 14 residues. The V gene's germline CDR1 is SGDLS and CDR2 YYNGEE. The CDR3 reads CASSVTMNTGELFF. The CDR3 DNA reads TGTGCCAGCAGCGTTACAATGAACACCGGGGAGCTGTTTTTT.

The CDR3 DNA reads TGCGCCAGCAGTGAGGGAGGCGGGGGGGCCGCGGAGACCCAGTACTTC. Residues: CASSEGGGGAAETQYF. The rearrangement uses TRBV10-2 and TRBJ2-5; 9 bases agree with TRBD2. Germline trimming cut 2 bases from V and 5 bases from J; bases unmatched to any gene: 9. The CDR3 totals 16 residues. Germline-derived CDR1 and CDR2 are WSHSY and SAAADI.

The rearrangement links TRBV12-5 to TRBJ1-4; D is uncertain. CDR1 and CDR2 (germline): LGHNT, FRNRAP. The CDR3 length is 15 residues. Trimming removed 4 bases at V and 10 bases at J, with 19 bases between. The CDR3: CASGSLGPVSGKLFF. CDR3 in DNA: TGTGCTAGTGGTTCCCTGGGCCCGGTGAGTGGAAAACTGTTTTTT.

The chain combines TRBV28 with TRBJ2-7, with 9 bases matching TRBD1. The ends lost 6 bases at V and 3 bases at J; junction bases unmatched: 6. The CDR3 is made up of 14 amino acids. The germline V gene encodes CDR1 MDHEN and CDR2 SYDVKM. The CDR3, as DNA: TGTGCCAGCAGGAAAGACAGGGGGTTCTACGAGCAGTACTTC. Amino acid sequence: CASRKDRGFYEQYF.